The 23 T cell receptor beta chains in this list originate from one sample, sequenced in a study of PD-L1 blockade in urothelial cancer. Time point of the sample: pretreatment peripheral blood. The method was immunoSEQ multiplex PCR; TCRdb's version includes in-frame clones alone and lacks a portion of them. The sample carries some 46,000 clones, 80% recorded once. The specimen was PBMCs, collected around atezolizumab (anti-PD-L1) treatment. Receptors originate from a man aged 55 to 70 with urothelial cancer.

This clone is a singleton in its sample. This chain joins TRBV4-2 and TRBJ1-5, with D unclear. Between the trimmed V and J ends, which lost 0 bases and 6 bases, there was a span of 6 bases. The CDR3 covers 13 residues. CDR1 and CDR2 (germline): LGHNA, YNFKEQ. This CDR3 reads CASSQEGSQPQHF. The CDR3 region has the DNA TGTGCCAGCAGCCAAGAGGGGAGTCAGCCCCAGCATTTT.

This chain joins TRBV19 and TRBJ1-5, with 7 bases matching TRBD1. Losses at the gene ends were 1 base for V and 5 bases for J; bases not matched to a gene: 8. The CDR3 is 16 amino acids. Germline V lookup: CDR1 LNHDA, CDR2 SQIVND (reference sequence). The CDR3: CASSIAEGAEYQPQHF. CDR3 coding DNA: TGTGCCAGTAGTATAGCGGAGGGGGCGGAATATCAGCCCCAGCATTTT.

This chain connects TRBV19 to TRBJ1-1; possibly TRBD1 for D (5 bases). CDR1 and CDR2 from the germline V gene are LNHDA and SQIVND (reference sequence). There are 17 residues in the CDR3. Trimming cost V 6 bases and J 0 bases, with 20 bases left between them. The CDR3 protein is CASRGQGGLPMNTEAFF. In nucleotides, the CDR3 is TGTGCCAGTAGGGGCCAGGGAGGCCTCCCTATGAACACTGAAGCTTTCTTT.

This clone has only one observation. This chain joins TRBV19 and TRBJ2-1; 11 positions match TRBD2. The V and J ends lost 7 bases and 4 bases, in that order; junction bases with no gene match: 3. Looked up from germline, CDR1 is LNHDA and CDR2 is SQIVND (reference sequence). The CDR3 has 14 residues. The CDR3 loop is CASMGLAEYNEQFF. CDR3 DNA: TGTGCCAGTATGGGACTAGCGGAATACAATGAGCAGTTCTTC.

The chain has TRBV6-5 and TRBJ1-2, with TRBD1 matching 7 bases. V shed 4 bases, J shed 8 bases, and the junction held 10 bases outside the gene matches. This CDR3 spans 14 amino acids. Germline CDR1 and CDR2: MNHEY and SVGAGI. The CDR3 bases are TGTGCCAGCAGTTCGGGGCCCCTCAGGGGGGGCTACACCTTC. Its translation: CASSSGPLRGGYTF.

The gene calls are TRBV5-6 and TRBJ2-1; 13 positions agree with TRBD2. The CDR3 has 15 residues. J lost 9 bases, V lost 1 base, and 4 bases had no gene match. Per germline, CDR1 SGHDT and CDR2 YYEEEE. The CDR3 reads CASSLTSGGAAEQFF. The CDR3 nucleotides are TGTGCCAGCAGCTTGACTAGCGGGGGGGCCGCTGAGCAGTTCTTC. Using reference TRBV5-6 and TRBJ2-1 for the parts outside the CDR3, the full variable domain is DAGVTQSPTHLIKTRGQQVTLRCSPKSGHDTVSWYQQALGQGPQFIFQYYEEEERQRGNFPDRFSGHQFPNYSSELNVNALLLGDSALYLCASSLTSGGAAEQFFGPGTRLTVL.

V is TRBV28 and J is TRBJ1-5, with TRBD1 as a possible D gene (5 bases). Trimming removed 6 bases from V and 4 bases from J, with 10 bases in between. In germline, CDR1 is MDHEN, CDR2 SYDVKM. This CDR3 is built from 13 residues. The CDR3 loop reads CASRSTENQPQHF. The CDR3 bases are TGTGCCAGCAGGTCGACAGAAAATCAGCCCCAGCATTTT.

The chain joins TRBV7-9 to TRBJ1-4; 11 positions agree with TRBD1. CDR1 and CDR2 from the germline V gene are SEHNR and FQNEAQ (reference sequence). With 5 bases clipped from V and 7 bases from J, the junction kept 15 bases outside the gene matches. There are 18 residues in the CDR3. The DNA for the CDR3 is TGTGCCAGCAGCCCAATTCCGGGACAGGGGGAAATTTTTGAAAAACTGTTTTTT. Translating it yields CASSPIPGQGEIFEKLFF.

There are a few counts of this clone. V and J are TRBV30 and TRBJ1-1; a weak D match, TRBD1 (6 bases). Trimming removed 2 bases from V and 2 bases from J, with 12 bases in between. CDR1 and CDR2 (germline): GTSNPN, SVGIG (reference sequence). This CDR3 is 14 amino acids long. The CDR3 nucleotides are TGTGCCTGGAGTTCGGGACATTCTAACACTGAAGCTTTCTTT. Amino acid sequence: CAWSSGHSNTEAFF.

This rearrangement joins TRBV2 to TRBJ2-7; a possible D gene is TRBD2 (5 bases). The V end lost 6 bases, the J end lost 4 bases, and 13 bases lay between the germline ends. Germline V gene sequence: CDR1 SNHLY, CDR2 FYNNEI. The CDR3 covers 13 residues. The CDR3 coding sequence is TGTGCCAGCAGACGGGCAGACTATTACGAGCAGTACTTC. Translated, it gives CASRRADYYEQYF.

This clone was seen only once. The CDR3 end shows no conserved phenylalanine or tryptophan, and so a read error is likely. Because the CDR3's place on the DNA is in doubt, the DNA is left out and the CDR3 is given as listed by TCRdb. This chain joins TRBV7-2 and TRBJ1-4; TRBD1, the D gene given by the table, was not confirmed from the DNA. The CDR3 has 11 amino acids, counting both end residues. The germline gives CDR1 SGHTA, CDR2 FQGNSA. The CDR3 loop reads CASSLGYRVRG.

J is TRBJ2-1 and V is TRBV11-2, with TRBD2 matching 14 bases. This CDR3 comprises 16 residues. The V gene end was trimmed by 4 bases and the J gene end by 7 bases; junction bases not matched to a gene: 6. The germline CDR1 and CDR2 sequences are SGHAT and FQNNGV. CDR3 nucleotide sequence: TGTGCCAGCAGCTCCCGGACTAGCGGGGGGATAAATGAGCAGTTCTTC. Encoded protein: CASSSRTSGGINEQFF.

This clone occurred a few times. This chain uses TRBV7-8 with TRBJ1-5; D remains unclear. Germline V CDR1 and CDR2: SGHVS, FQNEAQ. V was trimmed by 5 bases and J by 1 base, leaving 24 bases between them. The CDR3 is 19 amino acids. The CDR3 is CASSPKLGLNPGSNQPQHF. For the CDR3, the DNA is TGTGCCAGCAGCCCTAAACTCGGCCTCAACCCCGGGAGCAATCAGCCCCAGCATTTT.

The V and J genes are TRBV28 and TRBJ1-1; D is ambiguous. The CDR3 is 13 amino acids. V lost 1 base, J lost 1 base, and 4 bases lay in between. CDR1 is MDHEN, CDR2 SYDVKM, per germline. The CDR3 nucleotides are TGTGCCAGCAGTTTATCCCGGAACACTGAAGCTTTCTTT. This gives the protein CASSLSRNTEAFF.

This sequence joins TRBV19 and TRBJ2-3, with a weak D call TRBD1 (5 bases). Germline V gives CDR1 LNHDA, CDR2 SQIVND (reference sequence). This CDR3 contains 14 residues. Trimming left V 5 bases short and J 4 bases short, with 13 bases between. The CDR3 DNA is TGTGCCAGTAGTGAACAGGTCCGCCCAGATACGCAGTATTTT. Amino acids: CASSEQVRPDTQYF.

The V and J genes are TRBV30 and TRBJ1-5; unclear D gene. Germline lookup yields CDR1 GTSNPN and CDR2 SVGIG (reference sequence). The CDR3 spans 12 residues. V was shortened by 5 bases and J by 7 bases, with 12 bases between the two germline ends. In DNA, the CDR3 is TGTGCCTGGGGAGGGAATGGGCAGCCCCAGCATTTT. As protein: CAWGGNGQPQHF. The whole variable domain, filled in from reference TRBV30 and TRBJ1-5, reads SQTIHQWPATLVQPVGSPLSLECTVEGTSNPNLYWYRQAAGRGLQLLFYSVGIGQISSEVPQNLSASRPQDRQFILSSKKLLLSDSGFYLCAWGGNGQPQHFGDGTRLSIL.

The J gene is TRBJ2-7, the V gene TRBV28, with 10 nucleotides matching TRBD2. The CDR3 length is 15 residues. The germline CDR1 and CDR2 sequences are MDHEN and SYDVKM. V shed 8 bases, J shed 3 bases, and the junction held 10 bases outside the gene matches. CDR3 region: CASSTGTSAYYEQYF. CDR3 nucleotides: TGTGCCAGCTCGACCGGGACTAGCGCCTACTACGAGCAGTACTTC. Full variable domain (missing parts from reference TRBV28 and TRBJ2-7): DVKVTQSSRYLVKRTGEKVFLECVQDMDHENMFWYRQDPGLGLRLIYFSYDVKMKEKGDIPEGYSVSREKKERFSLILESASTNQTSMYLCASSTGTSAYYEQYFGPGTRLTVT.

This clone has a handful of counts. The V call is TRBV19, the J call TRBJ1-5; a possible D gene is TRBD1 (5 bases). This CDR3 comprises 14 residues. Trimming cost V 1 base and J 5 bases, with 9 bases left between them. Germline values: CDR1 LNHDA, CDR2 SQIVND (reference sequence). CDR3: CASSIGWGDQPQHF. The CDR3, as DNA: TGTGCCAGTAGTATAGGTTGGGGGGATCAGCCCCAGCATTTT.

The chain links TRBV2 to TRBJ2-5; 8 bases are shared with TRBD2. Germline V gene data show CDR1 as SNHLY and CDR2 as FYNNEI. After removal of 4 bases from V and 4 bases from J, the junction contained 5 bases not matched to a gene. The CDR3 length is 14 residues. The CDR3, as DNA: TGTGCCAGCAGTGGTGCGCTAGCGGGAGAGACCCAGTACTTC. This translates into CASSGALAGETQYF.

The rearrangement uses TRBV5-4 and TRBJ2-5; TRBD2 agrees at 7 bases. The CDR3 consists of 13 residues. CDR1 SGHNT and CDR2 YYREEE come from the germline V gene (reference sequence). Unmatched junction bases numbered 1, after V lost 0 bases and J lost 5 bases. The CDR3 protein is CASSLGREETQYF. CDR3 nucleotide sequence: TGTGCCAGCAGCTTGGGGCGGGAGGAGACCCAGTACTTC.

This clone showed up just once. The V and J genes are TRBV28 and TRBJ1-6; D is possibly TRBD1 (5 bases). Trimming shortened V by 4 bases and J by 3 bases, and 13 bases separated the two germline ends. The CDR3 has 16 residues. CDR1 and CDR2 from the germline V gene are MDHEN and SYDVKM. The CDR3 DNA follows: TGTGCCAGCAGTTCCCCCGCGGGGGGCTATAATTCACCCCTCCACTTT. This encodes CASSSPAGGYNSPLHF. The whole variable domain, remainder taken from reference TRBV28 and TRBJ1-6, is DVKVTQSSRYLVKRTGEKVFLECVQDMDHENMFWYRQDPGLGLRLIYFSYDVKMKEKGDIPEGYSVSREKKERFSLILESASTNQTSMYLCASSSPAGGYNSPLHFGNGTRLTVT.

This clone was observed once. The rearrangement uses TRBV5-6 and TRBJ1-5; a possible D gene is TRBD1 (6 bases). CDR1 and CDR2 from the germline V gene are SGHDT and YYEEEE. The CDR3 runs to 14 residues. V lost 4 bases and J lost 3, with 11 bases in between. The CDR3 DNA sequence: TGTGCCAGCAGCCTGGACAGACACAATCAGCCCCAGCATTTT. Amino acids: CASSLDRHNQPQHF.

A single count supports this clone. V usage is TRBV5-6 and J usage is TRBJ1-2, with a weak D call TRBD1 (6 bases). This CDR3 has 13 residues. The germline CDR1 and CDR2 sequences are SGHDT and YYEEEE. The germline V and J ends were trimmed by 4 bases and 7 bases, with 14 bases remaining between them. CDR3 in DNA: TGTGCCAGCAGCCAGGGGAGGGCCTTTGGCTACACCTTC. It is translated as CASSQGRAFGYTF.